These 18 T cell receptor beta chains were sequenced from one sample in a study of blood T cell repertoires in COVID-19. Here immunoSEQ multiplex PCR was the method, and the copy in TCRdb shows in-frame clones only, minus some. Of around 100,000 clones in the sample, 85% were seen once. The sequencing sample was made of peripheral blood. The receptors were sampled from a man aged 45-60 years with active or convalescent COVID-19.

The DNA for the CDR3 is TGTGCCAGCACCGGCGGGTATGGCTACACCTTC. Encoded protein: CASTGGYGYTF. The V gene is TRBV25-1, the J gene TRBJ1-2; D remains ambiguous. The CDR3 contains 11 residues. Germline CDR1 MGHDK, CDR2 SYGVNS. V was pared by 7 bases and J by 5 bases, with 8 bases between.

This chain joins TRBV19 and TRBJ2-7, with 8 bases matching TRBD1. The CDR3 loop spans 13 amino acids. The germline V gene has CDR1 LNHDA and CDR2 SQIVND (reference sequence). The V gene end was trimmed by 7 bases and the J gene end by 6 bases; junction bases not matched to a gene: 8. CDR3 nucleotide sequence: TGTGCCAGTAACCTACAGACAGGGGCCGAGCAGTACTTC. Protein sequence: CASNLQTGAEQYF. Drawing the rest from reference TRBV19 and TRBJ2-7, the complete variable domain is DGGITQSPKYLFRKEGQNVTLSCEQNLNHDAMYWYRQDPGQGLRLIYYSQIVNDFQKGDIAEGYSVSREKKESFPLTVTSAQKNPTAFYLCASNLQTGAEQYFGPGTRLTVT.

The chain recombines TRBV7-9 with TRBJ2-7, with D uncertain. The ends were cut back, 1 base at V and 6 bases at J, with 10 bases in the middle. The CDR3 consists of 13 residues. Germline CDR1 and CDR2: SEHNR and FQNEAQ (reference sequence). The CDR3 protein is CASSLDEFGEQYF. CDR3 nucleotide sequence: TGTGCCAGCAGCTTAGACGAATTCGGCGAGCAGTACTTC. Combining the CDR3 with reference TRBV7-9 and TRBJ2-7 gives the whole variable domain DTGVSQNPRHKITKRGQNVTFRCDPISEHNRLYWYRQTLGQGPEFLTYFQNEAQLEKSRLLSDRFSAERPKGSFSTLEIQRTEQGDSAMYLCASSLDEFGEQYFGPGTRLTVT.

This chain connects TRBV11-2 to TRBJ2-3; D not certain. The germline V gene encodes CDR1 SGHAT and CDR2 FQNNGV. V was trimmed by 5 bases and J by 2 bases, leaving 17 bases between them. CDR3 length: 16 amino acids. CDR3 sequence reads: CASSPSPETFTDTQYF. CDR3 coding DNA: TGTGCCAGCAGCCCTTCACCAGAAACATTCACAGATACGCAGTATTTT.

The gene calls are TRBV11-2 and TRBJ2-5; maybe TRBD2 (6 bases). Trimming left V 0 bases short and J 4 bases short, with 18 bases between. Germline-derived CDR1 and CDR2 are SGHAT and FQNNGV. The CDR3 runs 17 residues. The DNA for the CDR3 is TGTGCCAGCAGCTTAGATGGTTTTCTTTGGGGAGGAGAGACCCAGTACTTC. Translating gives CASSLDGFLWGGETQYF.

The V and J genes are TRBV6-6 and TRBJ2-7, with TRBD1 as a possible D gene (6 bases). V was shortened by 6 bases and J by 7 bases, with 10 bases between the two germline ends. Germline V CDR1 and CDR2: MNHNY, SVGAGI (reference sequence). This CDR3 has 11 residues. CDR3 sequence: CASSETGEQYF. CDR3 bases: TGTGCCAGCAGCGAAACAGGGGAGCAGTACTTC.

This clone showed up just once. The genes are TRBV29-1 and TRBJ1-4; D is unclear. Deletions cut 8 bases from V and 8 bases from J, with 15 bases between. Germline lookup yields CDR1 SQVTM and CDR2 ANQGSEA. The CDR3 contains 12 residues. The CDR3 coding sequence is TGCAGCCCAGTGGCAGATCGAGAAAAACTGTTTTTT. Amino acids: CSPVADREKLFF.

The V call is TRBV19, the J call TRBJ2-2, with TRBD2 matching over 10 bases. Germline CDR1 and CDR2: LNHDA and SQIVND (reference sequence). The CDR3 is 14 residues long. V dropped 10 bases and J dropped 6; count of bases not matched to a gene: 8. The CDR3 protein is CATAAGGPPGELFF. CDR3 in DNA: TGTGCCACCGCAGCGGGAGGGCCGCCCGGGGAGCTGTTTTTT. Together with reference TRBV19 and TRBJ2-2, the CDR3 gives the full variable domain: DGGITQSPKYLFRKEGQNVTLSCEQNLNHDAMYWYRQDPGQGLRLIYYSQIVNDFQKGDIAEGYSVSREKKESFPLTVTSAQKNPTAFYLCATAAGGPPGELFFGEGSRLTVL.

This clone was seen a few times. The chain has TRBV3-1 (or the pseudogene TRBV3-2) and TRBJ2-3, with 8 bases fitting TRBD2. The J segment lost 5 bases and the V segment lost 4 bases, leaving 8 bases of the junction unmatched. CDR1 and CDR2 (germline): LGHDT, YNNKEL (reference sequence). The length of the CDR3 is 15 residues. CDR3 amino acids: CASSPGSGGRDTQYF. The CDR3 DNA follows: TGTGCCAGCAGCCCGGGGTCGGGAGGGAGAGATACGCAGTATTTT.

The V call is TRBV19, the J call TRBJ1-2; no firm D call. Germline loops: CDR1 LNHDA, CDR2 SQIVND (reference sequence). The CDR3 has 16 residues. V lost 9 bases, J lost 1 base, and 21 bases lay in between. DNA for the CDR3: TGTGCCAGCAACCCCCTTGTTGGTCGGGTTAACTATGGCTACACCTTC. It is translated as CASNPLVGRVNYGYTF.

CDR3 sequence reads: CASSPTGEGYGYTF. The DNA for the CDR3 is TGCGCCAGCAGTCCGACAGGGGAAGGCTATGGCTACACCTTC. J is TRBJ1-2 and V is TRBV10-1; 8 bases map to TRBD1. CDR1 is WNHNN, CDR2 SYGVQD, per germline (reference sequence). The length of the CDR3 is 14 residues. Trimming cost V 5 bases and J 4 bases; bases outside gene matches: 6.

The chain joins TRBV7-9 to TRBJ2-1; no reliable D call. Germline values: CDR1 SEHNR, CDR2 FQNEAQ (reference sequence). There are 14 residues in the CDR3. Trimming stripped 0 bases from V and 6 bases from J, with 9 bases between. CDR3 amino acids: CASSLALGRNEQFF. As DNA, the CDR3 is TGTGCCAGCAGCTTAGCCCTAGGTCGCAATGAGCAGTTCTTC.

Within the sample, this clone is large. This chain joins TRBV3-1 (or the pseudogene TRBV3-2) and TRBJ1-1, with 11 positions matching TRBD1. Germline loops: CDR1 LGHDT, CDR2 YNNKEL (reference sequence). The CDR3 contains 17 residues. Germline trimming cut 2 bases from V and 2 bases from J; bases unmatched to any gene: 7. The CDR3 sequence: CASSQTRDRGINTEAFF. The CDR3 bases are TGTGCCAGCAGCCAAACCCGGGACAGGGGGATCAACACTGAAGCTTTCTTT.

The V call is TRBV5-5, the J call TRBJ2-5, with D possibly TRBD2 on 6 matching bases. Germline CDR1 reads SGHKS; CDR2 reads YYEKEE (reference sequence). The CDR3 covers 13 residues. V lost 5 bases, J lost 5 bases, and 13 bases lay in between. CDR3 DNA: TGTGCCAGCAGAACTAGCTATGATGAGACCCAGTACTTC. It codes for CASRTSYDETQYF.

The V call is TRBV6-6, the J call TRBJ2-2; no clear D. This CDR3 is built from 17 residues. V dropped 5 bases and J dropped 0 bases, with 16 bases sitting between them. In germline, CDR1 is MNHNY, CDR2 SVGAGI (reference sequence). CDR3 nucleotide sequence: TGTGCCAGCAGTCGAAAGCCCGGAGCACCGAACACCGGGGAGCTGTTTTTT. Translated, it gives CASSRKPGAPNTGELFF.

This chain uses TRBV5-1 with TRBJ2-1; TRBD2 aligns across 8 bases. Germline V CDR1 and CDR2: SGHRS, YFSETQ. Trimming removed 3 bases from V and 6 bases from J; junction bases left unmatched: 8. This CDR3 has 15 amino acids. In nucleotides, the CDR3 is TGCGCCAGCAGCTCCGGGACTAGGCCTTCCAATGAGCAGTTCTTC. Translation: CASSSGTRPSNEQFF.

The chain combines TRBV7-3 with TRBJ2-6; D possibly corresponds to TRBD1 (6 bases). The V gene's germline CDR1 is SGHTA and CDR2 FQGTGA. The CDR3 extends over 16 amino acids. V was cut by 0 bases and J by 1 base, with 7 bases left in between. Here the CDR3 reads CASSLTGASGANVLTF. Written as DNA, the CDR3 is TGTGCCAGCAGCTTAACGGGGGCGTCTGGGGCCAACGTCCTGACTTTC.

As regards this clone: One end of the junction varies from germline; a read error may be responsible. This chain connects TRBV5-1 to TRBJ2-7; TRBD2 aligns across 14 bases. CDR1 is SGHRS, CDR2 YFSETQ, per germline. This CDR3 has 14 residues. CDR3 sequence (DNA): TGCGCCAGCAGCTCCGGACTAGCGGGAGGCCGCTCTCACTTC. It is translated as CASSSGLAGGRSHF.